The sequence of this T cell receptor beta chain was determined in a study of blood T cell repertoires in COVID-19. Study as a whole: In each case, the material was cDNA or gDNA derived from T cells, B-cell-depleted T cells, or PBMCs.

Method: immunoSEQ multiplex PCR; TCRdb's copy keeps in-frame clones and lacks some. The repertoire holds 200,000 or so clones, with approximately 90% as singletons. Germline values: CDR1 SNHLY, CDR2 FYNNEI. The CDR3 spans 11 residues. After removal of 5 bases from V and 17 bases from J, the junction contained 3 bases not matched to a gene. The specimen sequenced was peripheral blood. This TCR was recovered from a middle-aged man with acute or convalescent COVID-19. The V gene is TRBV2, the J gene TRBJ1-4, with TRBD1 matching over 12 bases. CDR3 sequence reads: CASSRDRGRFF. The CDR3 DNA reads as TGTGCCAGCAGTCGGGACAGGGGGCGCTTTTTT.